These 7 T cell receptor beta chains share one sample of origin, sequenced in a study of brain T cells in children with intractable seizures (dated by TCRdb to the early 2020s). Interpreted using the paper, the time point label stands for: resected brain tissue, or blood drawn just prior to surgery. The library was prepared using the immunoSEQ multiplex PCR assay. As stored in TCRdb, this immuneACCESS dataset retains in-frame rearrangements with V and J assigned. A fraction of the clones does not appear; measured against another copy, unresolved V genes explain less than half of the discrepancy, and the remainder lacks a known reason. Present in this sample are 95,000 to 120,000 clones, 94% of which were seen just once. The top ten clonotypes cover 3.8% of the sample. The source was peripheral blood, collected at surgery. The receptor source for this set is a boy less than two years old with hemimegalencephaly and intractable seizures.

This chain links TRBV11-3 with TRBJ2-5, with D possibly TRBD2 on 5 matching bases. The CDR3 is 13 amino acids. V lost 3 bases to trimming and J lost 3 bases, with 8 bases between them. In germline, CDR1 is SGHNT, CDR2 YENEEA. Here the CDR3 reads CASSFPGEETQYF. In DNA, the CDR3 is TGTGCCAGCAGCTTTCCCGGGGAAGAGACCCAGTACTTC.

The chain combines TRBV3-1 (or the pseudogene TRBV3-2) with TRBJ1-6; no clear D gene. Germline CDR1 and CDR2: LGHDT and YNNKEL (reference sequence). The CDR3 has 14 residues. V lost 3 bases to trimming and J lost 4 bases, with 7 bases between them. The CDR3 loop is CASSQWGYNSPLHF. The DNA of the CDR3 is TGTGCCAGCAGCCAGTGGGGATATAATTCACCCCTCCACTTT.

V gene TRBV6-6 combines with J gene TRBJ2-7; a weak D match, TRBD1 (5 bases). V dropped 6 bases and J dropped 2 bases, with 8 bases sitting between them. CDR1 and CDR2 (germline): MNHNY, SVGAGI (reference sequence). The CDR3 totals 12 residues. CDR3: CASSLTAYEQYF. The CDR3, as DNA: TGTGCCAGCAGCCTGACAGCCTACGAGCAGTACTTC.

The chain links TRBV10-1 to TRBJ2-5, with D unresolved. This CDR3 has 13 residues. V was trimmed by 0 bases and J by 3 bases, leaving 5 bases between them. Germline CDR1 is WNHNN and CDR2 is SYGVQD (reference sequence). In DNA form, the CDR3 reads TGCGCCAGCAGTGAGTCGTGGGAAGAGACCCAGTACTTC. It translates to CASSESWEETQYF.

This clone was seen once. CDR3 sequence reads: CASSSFRTSGSKEQFF. Written as DNA, the CDR3 is TGTGCCAGCAGCTCGTTTCGGACTAGCGGGAGTAAGGAGCAGTTCTTC. The rearrangement uses TRBV7-9 and TRBJ2-1; 13 bases align to TRBD2. Trimming cost V 4 bases and J 10 bases; bases outside gene matches: 10. Per the germline V gene, CDR1 is SEHNR and CDR2 is FQNEAQ (reference sequence). The CDR3 is 16 residues long.

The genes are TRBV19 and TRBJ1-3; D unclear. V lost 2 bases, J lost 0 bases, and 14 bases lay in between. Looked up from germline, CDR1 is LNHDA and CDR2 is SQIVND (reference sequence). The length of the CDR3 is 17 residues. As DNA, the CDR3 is TGTGCCAGTAGTATATCGGGCAGCATAAGCTCTGGAAACACCATATATTTT. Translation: CASSISGSISSGNTIYF.

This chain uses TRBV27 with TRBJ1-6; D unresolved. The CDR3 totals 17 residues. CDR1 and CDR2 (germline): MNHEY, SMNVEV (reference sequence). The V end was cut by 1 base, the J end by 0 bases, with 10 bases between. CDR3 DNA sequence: TGTGCCAGCAGTTTATTGGGTTTTAGCTCCTATAATTCACCCCTCCACTTT. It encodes CASSLLGFSSYNSPLHF.